A few counts support the clone carrying this TCR beta chain. The sample belongs to a study of early T cells in non-severe SARS-CoV-2 infection. About the study: Unsorted whole-blood RNA was sequenced in bulk, leaving chains unpaired.

As part of library construction, unique molecular identifiers were attached to individual cDNA molecules. TCRdb reprocessed the 5' RACE reads with MiXCR, giving one entry per CDR3 protein. This sample has under 140,000 distinct CDR3 sequences, with about 12% found just once. Germline V CDR1 and CDR2: DFQATT, SNEGSKA (reference sequence). Trimming cost V 3 bases and J 6 bases, with 9 bases left between them. This CDR3 is built from 12 residues. This TCR derives from an adult who was a healthcare worker with PCR-confirmed SARS-CoV-2 infection or an uninfected control (not recorded which). The chain joins TRBV20-1 to TRBJ2-1; D is perhaps TRBD1 (6 bases). Sequenced here: whole blood, sampled at baseline. The CDR3 nucleotides are TGCAGTGCTAGCGTCAGGGGCAATGAGCAGTTCTTC. Its translation is CSASVRGNEQFF.